The source of this TCR beta chain is a study of blood T cell repertoires in COVID-19. CDR1 and CDR2 from the germline V gene are LNHDA and SQIVND (reference sequence). V gave up 5 bases and J gave up 1 base, with 12 bases separating them. The CDR3 consists of 16 residues. Assay: immunoSEQ multiplex PCR; the TCRdb copy retains only in-frame clones and omits some. The table has roughly 400,000 clones, 88% seen once. Sequenced material: PBMCs or T cells enriched from blood (not recorded which). The chain uses TRBV19 and TRBJ1-6, with D possibly being TRBD1 (5 bases). This sequence was found in a woman under 30 who had been exposed to COVID-19. The CDR3 nucleotides read TGTGCCAGTAGTGGGGCACTAGCTTCCTATAATTCACCCCTCCACTTT. It specifies CASSGALASYNSPLHF.